Reported below is one T cell receptor (beta chain). CDR3 length equals 14 residues. CDR1 and CDR2 from the germline V gene are SEHNR and FQNEAQ (reference sequence). Trimming cost V 1 base and J 4 bases, with 8 bases left between them. This entry comes from a study of T cells in localized non-small cell lung cancer. Sequencing used immunoSEQ multiplex PCR; TCRdb keeps in-frame clones, though not all of them. The data show about 6,400 clones, approximately 86% seen once. V usage is TRBV7-9 and J usage is TRBJ1-5, with D unclear. This material consisted of peripheral blood, taken before any cancer treatment. This TCR came from a male donor at least 60 years old with stage I lung adenocarcinoma. This CDR3 reads CASSLGISNQPQHF. DNA of the CDR3: TGTGCCAGCAGCTTAGGGATATCTAATCAGCCCCAGCATTTT.